This entry lists 22 T cell receptor beta chains sequenced from one sample in a study of graft-versus-host responses after intestinal transplantation. TCRdb keeps only in-frame clones here, not all; method: immunoSEQ multiplex PCR. The sample has 60,000 to 90,000 clones, 90% seen once. No antigen has been assigned to these receptors. The material was unstimulated CD8+ T cells sorted from spleen or lymph node cells, obtained before intestinal transplant. The receptor source for this set is a human donor who received an intestinal transplant.

The V gene is TRBV28, the J gene TRBJ2-3; 9 bases are shared with TRBD2. The germline gives CDR1 MDHEN, CDR2 SYDVKM. V shed 6 bases, J shed 4 bases, and the junction held 14 bases outside the gene matches. This CDR3 is 17 amino acids long. This CDR3 reads CASSPTGTSFASDTQYF. In nucleotides, the CDR3 is TGTGCCAGCAGCCCAACCGGGACTAGCTTTGCATCAGATACGCAGTATTTT.

V and J are TRBV27 and TRBJ1-1; a possible D gene is TRBD1 (5 bases). The CDR3 is 13 amino acids. The V gene's germline CDR1 is MNHEY and CDR2 SMNVEV (reference sequence). The V end was cut by 0 bases, the J end by 10 bases, with 12 bases between. The CDR3 nucleotides read TGTGCCAGCAGTTTATCACCTGTGGGGGGAGCTTTCTTT. Translated: CASSLSPVGGAFF.

The chain carries TRBV6-5 and TRBJ1-2; D is unclear. Looked up from germline, CDR1 is MNHEY and CDR2 is SVGAGI. V was trimmed by 7 bases and J by 2 bases, leaving 11 bases between them. The length of the CDR3 is 13 residues. CDR3 loop: CASTKTQNYGYTF. As DNA, the CDR3 is TGTGCCAGCACCAAGACACAGAACTATGGCTACACCTTC.

The chain employs TRBV7-9 and TRBJ2-1; D remains ambiguous. Deletions cut 1 base from V and 6 bases from J, with 10 bases between. CDR1 and CDR2 from the germline V gene are SEHNR and FQNEAQ (reference sequence). This CDR3 comprises 14 residues. In DNA, the CDR3 is TGTGCCAGCAGCTTAGGTGACTCCGGCAATGAGCAGTTCTTC. Protein product: CASSLGDSGNEQFF.

This chain joins TRBV12-5 and TRBJ1-5; D unresolved. Germline V gene data show CDR1 as LGHNT and CDR2 as FRNRAP. CDR3 length equals 15 residues. Trimming removed 1 base at V and 2 bases at J, with 9 bases between. The CDR3 spells CASGLAQVGNQPQHF. CDR3 nucleotide sequence: TGTGCTAGTGGTTTGGCTCAGGTTGGCAATCAGCCCCAGCATTTT. The whole variable domain, filled in from reference TRBV12-5 and TRBJ1-5, reads DARVTQTPRHKVTEMGQEVTMRCQPILGHNTVFWYRQTMMQGLELLAYFRNRAPLDDSGMPKDRFSAEMPDATLATLKIQPSEPRDSAVYFCASGLAQVGNQPQHFGDGTRLSIL.

This clone was seen a single time. This sequence joins TRBV27 and TRBJ1-2; D unclear. Trimming left V 2 bases short and J 6 bases short, with 10 bases between. CDR1 MNHEY and CDR2 SMNVEV come from the germline V gene (reference sequence). This CDR3 contains 13 residues. For the CDR3, the DNA is TGTGCCAGCAGTTTAGTGGCGGGGAATGGCTACACCTTC. This gives the protein CASSLVAGNGYTF.

Here the CDR3 DNA reads TGCGCCAGCAGCCCGGGGACAGGGGGCCTGGACGAGCAGTACTTC. It specifies CASSPGTGGLDEQYF. J is TRBJ2-7 and V is TRBV4-1; TRBD1 agrees at 12 bases. The CDR3 covers 15 residues. Germline lookup yields CDR1 MGHRA and CDR2 YSYEKL. The V and J ends lost 4 bases and 5 bases, in that order; junction bases with no gene match: 6.

The rearrangement joins TRBV9 to TRBJ2-7, with D maybe TRBD1 (6 bases). V gave up 7 bases and J gave up 0 bases, with 11 bases separating them. CDR1 and CDR2 from the germline V gene are SGDLS and YYNGEE. This CDR3 region has 13 residues. CDR3 region: CASGRGDSYEQYF. The CDR3, as DNA: TGTGCCAGCGGCAGGGGTGACTCCTACGAGCAGTACTTC.

The CDR3 DNA sequence: TGTGCCAGCAGCCAAGGGGGGCCGAGGCCCTACGAGCAGTACTTC. It is translated as CASSQGGPRPYEQYF. V gene TRBV14 combines with J gene TRBJ2-7; a possible D gene is TRBD1 (6 bases). CDR3 length equals 15 residues. Trimming removed 1 base at V and 2 bases at J, with 12 bases between. Germline loops: CDR1 SGHDN, CDR2 FVKESK.

The chain links TRBV5-6 to TRBJ2-7; a possible D gene is TRBD2 (6 bases). V lost 0 bases and J lost 2, with 9 bases in between. This CDR3 contains 14 residues. CDR1 is SGHDT, CDR2 YYEEEE, per germline. Here the CDR3 reads CASSLGGETYEQYF. In DNA form, the CDR3 reads TGTGCCAGCAGCTTGGGGGGGGAAACCTACGAGCAGTACTTC.

A note on this clone: The junction and the germline gene differ at one end; a read error may be behind it. The genes are TRBV7-7 and TRBJ1-1, with 8 nucleotides matching TRBD1. Germline V CDR1 and CDR2: SSHAT, FNYEAQ (reference sequence). The CDR3 contains 13 residues. The CDR3 here is CASSSGTGTEAFF. In DNA form, the CDR3 reads TGTGCTAGCAGCTCCGGGACAGGTACTGAAGCTTTCTTT. Full variable domain (remainder filled in from reference TRBV7-7 and TRBJ1-1): GAGVSQSPRYKVTKRGQDVTLRCDPISSHATLYWYQQALGQGPEFLTYFNYEAQPDKSGLPSDRFSAERPEGSISTLTIQRTEQRDSAMYRCASSSGTGTEAFFGQGTRLTVV.

Note on this clone: This sample also contains other DNA sequences that code for the same CDR3. This chain links TRBV9 with TRBJ1-1; D gene unclear. Trimming cost V 0 bases and J 4 bases, with 10 bases left between them. The CDR3 loop spans 14 amino acids. The germline V gene encodes CDR1 SGDLS and CDR2 YYNGEE. The CDR3: CASSVAGGGTEAFF. The CDR3 nucleotides read TGTGCCAGCAGCGTAGCGGGAGGAGGCACTGAAGCTTTCTTT.

The V call is TRBV9, the J call TRBJ1-2; 8 nucleotides line up with TRBD1. The CDR3 covers 16 residues. Germline assignment: CDR1 SGDLS and CDR2 YYNGEE. V gave up 6 bases and J gave up 8 bases; unmatched junction bases: 18. The DNA for the CDR3 is TGTGCCAGCACCCCAGACAGGGGCGCGTTCTTGGGAGGCTACACCTTC. Translated, it gives CASTPDRGAFLGGYTF.

The J gene is TRBJ2-1, the V gene TRBV9, with 7 bases fitting TRBD2. V lost 0 bases and J lost 8; bases outside the gene matches: 2. Germline CDR1 and CDR2: SGDLS and YYNGEE. This CDR3 spans 13 amino acids. CDR3 loop: CASSVGSGYEQFF. The CDR3 DNA follows: TGTGCCAGCAGCGTAGGTAGCGGGTATGAGCAGTTCTTC.

V usage is TRBV7-3 and J usage is TRBJ1-1, with D unresolved. Deletions cut 7 bases from V and 4 bases from J, with 19 bases between. Germline V gives CDR1 SGHTA, CDR2 FQGTGA. The CDR3 loop spans 15 amino acids. CDR3 sequence reads: CASTPGALGSTEAFF. The CDR3 bases are TGTGCCAGCACCCCGGGTGCGCTCGGGAGCACTGAAGCTTTCTTT.

The chain couples TRBV4-2 to TRBJ2-7; 7 bases line up with TRBD1. Germline trimming cut 4 bases from V and 2 bases from J; bases unmatched to any gene: 2. This CDR3 is 13 amino acids long. CDR1 is LGHNA and CDR2 is YNFKEQ in the germline V gene. The CDR3 here is CASSPGQPYEQYF. CDR3 in DNA: TGTGCCAGCAGCCCGGGACAGCCCTACGAGCAGTACTTC.

The chain links TRBV9 to TRBJ2-7; 9 bases line up with TRBD1. The trim removed 3 bases at V and 4 bases at J, leaving 8 bases unmatched. Per the germline V gene, CDR1 is SGDLS and CDR2 is YYNGEE. CDR3 length: 15 residues. CDR3 nucleotide sequence: TGTGCCAGCAGCGCGAACGACAGGGGGGTATACGAGCAGTACTTC. It yields the protein CASSANDRGVYEQYF.

The V call is TRBV6-5, the J call TRBJ2-1; 9 bases line up with TRBD1. This CDR3 region has 14 residues. The ends lost 5 bases at V and 8 bases at J; junction bases unmatched: 7. CDR1 and CDR2 from the germline V gene are MNHEY and SVGAGI. CDR3 nucleotides: TGTGCCAGCAGTCCCGGGACAGGGACGCATGAGCAGTTCTTC. Protein: CASSPGTGTHEQFF.

V usage is TRBV13 and J usage is TRBJ2-4, with 7 bases matching TRBD1. The CDR3 spans 16 residues. V shed 4 bases and J 3 bases; nucleotides not matched to a gene: 9. CDR1 and CDR2 (germline): PRHDT, FYEKMQ (reference sequence). CDR3 DNA: TGTGCCAGCAGCTGGAAGGGGGCGATCGGCAAAAACATTCAGTACTTC. Its protein product is CASSWKGAIGKNIQYF.

This clone came up a few times. The J gene is TRBJ2-3, the V gene TRBV2; 11 positions agree with TRBD2. V gave up 6 bases and J gave up 9 bases; unmatched junction bases: 8. The CDR3 is 14 residues long. Germline V lookup: CDR1 SNHLY, CDR2 FYNNEI. The DNA for the CDR3 is TGTGCCAGCAGCCTACTAGCGGGGGTAGAAACGCAGTATTTT. This gives the protein CASSLLAGVETQYF.

J is TRBJ2-1 and V is TRBV7-2; TRBD2 is a possible D gene (6 bases). CDR3 length: 14 amino acids. Trimming left V 7 bases short and J 4 bases short, with 14 bases between. Germline V gene data show CDR1 as SGHTA and CDR2 as FQGNSA. The CDR3 coding sequence is TGTGCCAGCACCCCCTTGGGGGGATACAATGAGCAGTTCTTC. This encodes CASTPLGGYNEQFF. Supplemented by reference TRBV7-2 and TRBJ2-1, the full variable domain reads GAGVSQSPSNKVTEKGKDVELRCDPISGHTALYWYRQSLGQGLEFLIYFQGNSAPDKSGLPSDRFSAERTGGSVSTLTIQRTQQEDSAVYLCASTPLGGYNEQFFGPGTRLTVL.

The chain combines TRBV9 with TRBJ2-7, with TRBD1 identical over 7 bases. J was trimmed by 6 bases and V by 3 bases; bases with no gene match: 6. Germline loops: CDR1 SGDLS, CDR2 YYNGEE. The CDR3 is 13 amino acids. CDR3 in amino acids: CASSGKGASEQYF. The CDR3 nucleotides read TGTGCCAGCAGCGGTAAGGGGGCGTCCGAGCAGTACTTC.